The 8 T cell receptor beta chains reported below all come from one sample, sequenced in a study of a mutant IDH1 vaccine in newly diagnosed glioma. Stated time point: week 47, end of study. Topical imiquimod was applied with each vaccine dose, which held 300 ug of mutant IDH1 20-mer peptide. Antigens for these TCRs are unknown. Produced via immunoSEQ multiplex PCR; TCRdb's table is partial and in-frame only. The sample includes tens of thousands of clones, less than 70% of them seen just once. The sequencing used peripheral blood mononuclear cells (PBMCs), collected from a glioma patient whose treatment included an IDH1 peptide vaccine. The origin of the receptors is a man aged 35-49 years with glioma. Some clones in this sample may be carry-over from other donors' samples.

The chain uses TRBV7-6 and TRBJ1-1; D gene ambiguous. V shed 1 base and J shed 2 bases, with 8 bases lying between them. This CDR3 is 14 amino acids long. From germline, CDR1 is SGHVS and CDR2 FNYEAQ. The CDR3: CASSLDVSNTEAFF. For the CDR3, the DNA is TGTGCCAGCAGCTTAGATGTCAGTAACACTGAAGCTTTCTTT.

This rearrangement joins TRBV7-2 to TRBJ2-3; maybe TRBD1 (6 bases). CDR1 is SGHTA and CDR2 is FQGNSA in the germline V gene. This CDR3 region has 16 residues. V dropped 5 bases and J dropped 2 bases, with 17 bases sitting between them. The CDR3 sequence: CASSLRGQKPTDTQYF. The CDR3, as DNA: TGTGCCAGCAGCCTCCGCGGACAGAAACCCACAGATACGCAGTATTTT.

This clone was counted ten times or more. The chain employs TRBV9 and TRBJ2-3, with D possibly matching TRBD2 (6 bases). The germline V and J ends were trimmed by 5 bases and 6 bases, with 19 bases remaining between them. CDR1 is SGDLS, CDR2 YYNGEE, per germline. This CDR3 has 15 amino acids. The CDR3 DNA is TGTGCCAGCAGTGCCACCGGGACTGCTGGGGATACGCAGTATTTT. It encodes CASSATGTAGDTQYF.

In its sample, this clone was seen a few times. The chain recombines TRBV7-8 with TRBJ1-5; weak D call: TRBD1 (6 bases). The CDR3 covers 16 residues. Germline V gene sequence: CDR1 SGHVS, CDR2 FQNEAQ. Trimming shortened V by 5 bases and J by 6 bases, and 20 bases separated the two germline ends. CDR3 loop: CASSPAGAGASQPQHF. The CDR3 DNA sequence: TGTGCCAGCAGCCCGGCAGGTGCAGGGGCGAGTCAGCCCCAGCATTTT.

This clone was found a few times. This chain's CDR3 is CASSPRAGLETQYF. In DNA, the CDR3 is TGTGCCAGCTCACCACGTGCGGGTTTGGAGACCCAGTACTTC. The chain is built from TRBV18 and TRBJ2-5, with D perhaps TRBD2 (5 bases). Per germline, CDR1 KGHSH and CDR2 LQKENI. This CDR3 spans 14 amino acids. V was trimmed by 1 base and J by 5 bases, leaving 11 bases between them.

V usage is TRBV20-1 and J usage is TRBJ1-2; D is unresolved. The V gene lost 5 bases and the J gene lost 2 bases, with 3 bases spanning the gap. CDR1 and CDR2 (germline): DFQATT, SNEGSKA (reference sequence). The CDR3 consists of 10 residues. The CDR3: CSAGNYGYTF. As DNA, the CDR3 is TGCAGTGCTGGCAACTATGGCTACACCTTC.

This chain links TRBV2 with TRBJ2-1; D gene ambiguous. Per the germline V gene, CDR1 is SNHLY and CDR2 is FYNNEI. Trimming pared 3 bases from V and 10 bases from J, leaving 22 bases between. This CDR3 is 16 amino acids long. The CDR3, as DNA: TGTGCCAGCAGTGATCTCCCCCGGGCAGGTAAAAACGAGCAGTTCTTC. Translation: CASSDLPRAGKNEQFF.

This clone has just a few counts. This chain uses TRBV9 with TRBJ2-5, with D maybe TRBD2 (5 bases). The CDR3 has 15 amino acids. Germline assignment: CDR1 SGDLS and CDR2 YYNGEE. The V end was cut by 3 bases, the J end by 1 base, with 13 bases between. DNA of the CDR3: TGTGCCAGCAGCGCGGGGTCGGTAACCCAAGAGACCCAGTACTTC. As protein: CASSAGSVTQETQYF.